The sequence of this T cell receptor (beta chain) was determined in a study of T cell repertoires in cytomegalovirus infection. Study summary: It was the public TCR beta signatures that indicated both CMV infection and matching HLA type.

TCRdb re-derived calls from the reads in MiXCR, one entry per CDR3 protein. The sample records 300,000 to 400,000 distinct CDR3 sequences, just under 30% being singletons. This clonotype was found many times. As yet, its antigen is unknown. The source is a human donor in good health (CMV status not recorded). Some clones in this sample may be carry-over from other donors' samples. The input for sequencing was cultured PBMCs, taken from culture after CMV antigen stimulation.

The CDR3 protein is CASSTGWGGEKLFF. The CDR3 DNA reads as TGTGCCAGCAGCACCGGATGGGGAGGTGAAAAACTGTTTTTT. The J gene is TRBJ1-4, the V gene TRBV7-2; D gene unclear. The germline V gene encodes CDR1 SGHTA and CDR2 FQGNSA. The CDR3 has 14 amino acids. Trimming left V 5 bases short and J 7 bases short, with 14 bases between.